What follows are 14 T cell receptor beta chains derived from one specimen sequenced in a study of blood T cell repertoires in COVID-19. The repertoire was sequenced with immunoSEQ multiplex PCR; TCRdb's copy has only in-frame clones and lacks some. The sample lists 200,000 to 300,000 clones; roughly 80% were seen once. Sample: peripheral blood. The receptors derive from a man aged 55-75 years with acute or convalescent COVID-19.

The CDR3 sequence: CSVDMGQAASYEQYF. CDR3 bases: TGCAGCGTTGACATGGGACAGGCAGCCTCCTACGAGCAGTACTTC. V is TRBV29-1 and J is TRBJ2-7; 8 bases match TRBD1. Germline values: CDR1 SQVTM, CDR2 ANQGSEA. The length of the CDR3 is 15 residues. The junction had 7 bases not matched to a gene; V was cut back by 3 bases and J by 0 bases.

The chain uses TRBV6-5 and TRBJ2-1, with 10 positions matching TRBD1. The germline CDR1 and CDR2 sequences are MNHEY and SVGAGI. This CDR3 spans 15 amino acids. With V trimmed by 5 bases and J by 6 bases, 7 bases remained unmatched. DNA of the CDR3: TGTGCCAGCAGTCGACAGGGGGCTGTAAGCAATGAGCAGTTCTTC. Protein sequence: CASSRQGAVSNEQFF.

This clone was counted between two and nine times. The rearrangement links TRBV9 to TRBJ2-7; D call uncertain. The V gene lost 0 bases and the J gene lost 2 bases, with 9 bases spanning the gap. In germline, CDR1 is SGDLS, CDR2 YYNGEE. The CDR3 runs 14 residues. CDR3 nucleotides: TGTGCCAGCAGCGTAGGGCAGGCCCCCTACGAGCAGTACTTC. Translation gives CASSVGQAPYEQYF.

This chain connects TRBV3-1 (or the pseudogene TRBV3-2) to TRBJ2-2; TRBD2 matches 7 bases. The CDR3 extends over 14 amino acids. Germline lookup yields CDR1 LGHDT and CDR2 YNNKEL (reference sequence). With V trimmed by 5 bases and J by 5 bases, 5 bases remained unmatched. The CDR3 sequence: CASSGLVGTGELFF. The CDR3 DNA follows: TGTGCCAGCAGCGGACTAGTGGGAACCGGGGAGCTGTTTTTT.

Written as DNA, the CDR3 is TGTGCCAGCAGCCAAGAGGGCCTCCGGGGTAATGAGCAGTTCTTC. Protein sequence: CASSQEGLRGNEQFF. The chain joins TRBV3-1 (or the pseudogene TRBV3-2) to TRBJ2-1; D is perhaps TRBD2 (5 bases). CDR1 is LGHDT and CDR2 is YNNKEL in the germline V gene (reference sequence). This CDR3 spans 15 amino acids. Trimming took 0 bases from V and 7 from J, leaving 13 bases between them.

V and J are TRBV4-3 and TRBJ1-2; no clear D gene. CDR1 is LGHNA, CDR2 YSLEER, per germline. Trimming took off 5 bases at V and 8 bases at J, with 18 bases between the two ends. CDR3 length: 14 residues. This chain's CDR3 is CASSVEDLSGGYTF. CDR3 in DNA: TGCGCCAGCAGCGTGGAGGACCTCTCAGGCGGCTACACCTTC.

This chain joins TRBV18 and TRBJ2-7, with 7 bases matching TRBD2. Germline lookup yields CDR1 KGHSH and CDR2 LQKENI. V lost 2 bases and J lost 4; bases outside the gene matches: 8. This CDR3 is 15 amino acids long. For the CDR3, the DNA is TGTGCCAGCTCACCAAATGGGGGGGAGTTATACGAGCAGTACTTC. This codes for CASSPNGGELYEQYF.

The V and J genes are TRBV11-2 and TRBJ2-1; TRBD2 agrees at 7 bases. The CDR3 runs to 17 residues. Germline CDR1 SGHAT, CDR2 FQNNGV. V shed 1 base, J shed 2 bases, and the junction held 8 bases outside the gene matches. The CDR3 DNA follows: TGTGCCAGCAGCTTAGCTAGCGGAAGTCCCACCTACAATGAGCAGTTCTTC. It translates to CASSLASGSPTYNEQFF.

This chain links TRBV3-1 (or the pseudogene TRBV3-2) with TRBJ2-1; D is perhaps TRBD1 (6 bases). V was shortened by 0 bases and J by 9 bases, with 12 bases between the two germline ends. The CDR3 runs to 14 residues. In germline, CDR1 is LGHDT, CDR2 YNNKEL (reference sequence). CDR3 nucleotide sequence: TGTGCCAGCAGCCAAGACGGGACAACCCCTGAGCAGTTCTTC. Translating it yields CASSQDGTTPEQFF.

The CDR3 bases are TGTGCCAGCAGATCCGGGACAGACGCCTACGAGCAGTACTTC. Its protein is CASRSGTDAYEQYF. The chain couples TRBV6-5 to TRBJ2-7; 7 positions match TRBD1. CDR1 is MNHEY and CDR2 is SVGAGI in the germline V gene. The J segment lost 2 bases and the V segment lost 6 bases, leaving 7 bases of the junction unmatched. The CDR3 has 14 amino acids.

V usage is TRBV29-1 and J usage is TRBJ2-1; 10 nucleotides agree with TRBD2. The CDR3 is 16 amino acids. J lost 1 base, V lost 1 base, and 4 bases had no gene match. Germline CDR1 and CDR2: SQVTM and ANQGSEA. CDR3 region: CSVEVGTSDSYNEQFF. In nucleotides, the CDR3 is TGCAGCGTTGAAGTTGGGACTAGCGATTCCTACAATGAGCAGTTCTTC.

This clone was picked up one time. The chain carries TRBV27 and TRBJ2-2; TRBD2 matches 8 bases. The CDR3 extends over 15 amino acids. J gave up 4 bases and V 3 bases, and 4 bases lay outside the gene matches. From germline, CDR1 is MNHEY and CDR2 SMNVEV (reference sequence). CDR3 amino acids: CASSFASGSTGELFF. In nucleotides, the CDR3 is TGTGCCAGCAGTTTCGCCAGCGGGAGCACCGGGGAGCTGTTTTTT.

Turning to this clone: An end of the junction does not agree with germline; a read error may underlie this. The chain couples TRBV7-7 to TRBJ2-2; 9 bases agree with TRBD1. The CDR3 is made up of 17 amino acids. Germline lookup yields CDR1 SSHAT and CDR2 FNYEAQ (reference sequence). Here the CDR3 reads CASSLDYRGLEAGELFF. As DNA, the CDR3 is TGTGCTAGCAGCTTAGACTACAGGGGGCTCGAGGCCGGGGAGCTGTTTTTT.

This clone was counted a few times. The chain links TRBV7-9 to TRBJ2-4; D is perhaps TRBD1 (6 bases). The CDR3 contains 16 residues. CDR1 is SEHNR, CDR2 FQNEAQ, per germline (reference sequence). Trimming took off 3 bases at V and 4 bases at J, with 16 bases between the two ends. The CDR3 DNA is TGTGCCAGCAGCTTCCGGGCCCCCAGGGGTAAAAACATTCAGTACTTC. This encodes CASSFRAPRGKNIQYF.